Below are 18 T cell receptor beta chains sequenced from a single sample in a study of shared clonotypes between healthy human individuals. Only CD45RO-negative cells positively selected for CCR7 counted as naive CD8 cells, so terminally differentiated effector memory CD45RA+ cells were excluded. Profiled with immunoSEQ multiplex PCR; TCRdb holds only in-frame clones, not every one. Of some 2 million clones detected, about 95% appear once; the ten largest clones hold roughly 1%. The sample taken for sequencing was naive CD8+ T cells sorted from blood. These receptors originate from a man younger than 30 in good health.

The J gene is TRBJ1-2, the V gene TRBV6-1; possible D gene TRBD1, 5 bases. This CDR3 spans 13 amino acids. Germline V CDR1 and CDR2: MNHNS, SASEGT. V was clipped by 7 bases and J by 0 bases, with 9 bases between them. As DNA, the CDR3 is TGTGCCAGCACCTTGACAGCTAACTATGGCTACACCTTC. Protein: CASTLTANYGYTF.

As for this clone: This sample also contains other DNA sequences that code for the same CDR3. The gene calls are TRBV18 and TRBJ2-7; no clear D. The length of the CDR3 is 13 residues. V was trimmed by 6 bases and J by 1 base, leaving 10 bases between them. The V gene's germline CDR1 is KGHSH and CDR2 LQKENI. The CDR3 DNA reads as TGTGCCAGCTCTTCTTCCGGTTCCTACGAGCAGTACTTC. This gives the protein CASSSSGSYEQYF.

This clone appeared once. This chain connects TRBV13 to TRBJ1-2; 7 bases are shared with TRBD1. V was clipped by 3 bases and J by 5 bases; unmatched bases: 6. This CDR3 comprises 14 residues. Germline CDR1 is PRHDT and CDR2 is FYEKMQ (reference sequence). For the CDR3, the DNA is TGTGCCAGCAGCTTCGGACAGGCCTTATATGGCTACACCTTC. It specifies CASSFGQALYGYTF.

Concerning this clone itself: The junction shows a germline mismatch at one end, possibly a read error. The chain is built from TRBV5-1 and TRBJ2-1, with 7 bases aligning to TRBD2. Germline values: CDR1 SGHRS, CDR2 YFSETQ. This CDR3 contains 16 residues. The CDR3 reads CASSRSGLAAYDEQFF. CDR3 bases: TGCGCCAGCAGCCGGAGTGGGCTAGCGGCCTACGATGAGCAGTTCTTC.

V and J are TRBV18 and TRBJ1-5, with no clear D. This CDR3 contains 15 residues. Germline assignment: CDR1 KGHSH and CDR2 LQKENI. The ends were cut back, 5 bases at V and 4 bases at J, with 15 bases in the middle. As DNA, the CDR3 is TGTGCCAGCTCAGGCTCCGGGGAGACTAATCAGCCCCAGCATTTT. Its translation: CASSGSGETNQPQHF.

The chain couples TRBV15 to TRBJ2-7, with TRBD1 identical over 8 bases. This CDR3 contains 14 residues. The junction had 5 bases not matched to a gene; V was cut back by 4 bases and J by 3 bases. Germline CDR1 is LNHNV and CDR2 is YYDKDF (reference sequence). The CDR3 DNA sequence: TGTGCCACCAGCACTCGGACAGGGCACTACGAGCAGTACTTC. The encoded protein is CATSTRTGHYEQYF.

V gene TRBV5-4 combines with J gene TRBJ2-7; TRBD1 is a possible D gene (6 bases). This CDR3 region has 13 residues. With 4 bases removed from V and 4 bases from J, the gap between germline ends came to 12 bases. CDR1 is SGHNT, CDR2 YYREEE, per germline (reference sequence). The CDR3 sequence: CASSADQGYEQYF. The CDR3 DNA follows: TGTGCCAGCAGCGCAGACCAGGGGTACGAGCAGTACTTC.

The chain couples TRBV30 to TRBJ2-3, with D unclear. The V end lost 3 bases, the J end lost 2 bases, and 21 bases lay between the germline ends. Germline V CDR1 and CDR2: GTSNPN, SVGIG (reference sequence). There are 17 residues in the CDR3. The chain's CDR3 is CAWSDEGPVAHTDTQYF. The CDR3 DNA is TGTGCCTGGAGCGACGAAGGACCGGTCGCCCACACAGATACGCAGTATTTT.

The CDR3 loop is CASSLWTGGSTDTQYF. The CDR3 DNA reads TGTGCCAGCAGCTTATGGACAGGGGGCAGCACAGATACGCAGTATTTT. The gene calls are TRBV7-2 and TRBJ2-3; 11 bases line up with TRBD1. The CDR3 length is 16 residues. From germline, CDR1 is SGHTA and CDR2 FQGNSA. Trimming took 2 bases from V and 0 from J; bases not matched to a gene: 1.

The chain is built from TRBV9 and TRBJ1-2; 8 bases map to TRBD1. Germline V CDR1 and CDR2: SGDLS, YYNGEE. The junction had 5 bases not matched to a gene; V was cut back by 2 bases and J by 5 bases. CDR3 length: 14 amino acids. The CDR3 coding sequence is TGTGCCAGCAGCGTGGACAGGGACGGTTATGGCTACACCTTC. This translates into CASSVDRDGYGYTF.

The rearrangement joins TRBV7-9 to TRBJ1-4; D gene uncertain. The CDR3 loop spans 15 amino acids. Trimming pared 5 bases from V and 4 bases from J, leaving 14 bases between. Germline CDR1 and CDR2: SEHNR and FQNEAQ (reference sequence). This CDR3 reads CASSVGSLGNEKLFF. As DNA, the CDR3 is TGTGCCAGCAGCGTTGGGAGTCTGGGTAATGAAAAACTGTTTTTT.

The CDR3 sequence is CASKIDYEETQYF. In DNA form, the CDR3 reads TGTGCCAGCAAGATCGACTATGAAGAGACCCAGTACTTC. The gene calls are TRBV5-6 and TRBJ2-5; maybe TRBD2 (5 bases). Trimming stripped 6 bases from V and 3 bases from J, with 12 bases between. This CDR3 has 13 residues. Per the germline V gene, CDR1 is SGHDT and CDR2 is YYEEEE. Full variable domain (outside the CDR3, taken from reference TRBV5-6 and TRBJ2-5): DAGVTQSPTHLIKTRGQQVTLRCSPKSGHDTVSWYQQALGQGPQFIFQYYEEEERQRGNFPDRFSGHQFPNYSSELNVNALLLGDSALYLCASKIDYEETQYFGPGTRLLVL.

This clone was found once. V is TRBV27 and J is TRBJ2-6; D perhaps matches TRBD2 (5 bases). V gave up 2 bases and J gave up 2 bases, with 10 bases separating them. The CDR3 extends over 16 amino acids. Germline V CDR1 and CDR2: MNHEY, SMNVEV (reference sequence). CDR3 bases: TGTGCCAGCAGTTTAATGGGAGTGGCTGGGGCCAACGTCCTGACTTTC. Its protein product is CASSLMGVAGANVLTF.

The chain couples TRBV9 to TRBJ2-1; perhaps TRBD2 as D (6 bases). The CDR3 extends over 14 amino acids. Germline CDR1 SGDLS, CDR2 YYNGEE. V shed 0 bases and J shed 5 bases, with 9 bases lying between them. CDR3 nucleotide sequence: TGTGCCAGCAGCGTAGGAGGGGAGGACAATGAGCAGTTCTTC. It codes for CASSVGGEDNEQFF.

The chain recombines TRBV9 with TRBJ2-3, with D tentatively TRBD1 (5 bases). CDR3 size: 15 residues. Germline V gives CDR1 SGDLS, CDR2 YYNGEE. V lost 1 base, J lost 4 bases, and 13 bases lay in between. CDR3 nucleotide sequence: TGTGCCAGCAGCGTATCTGGGGCAGATGCAGATACGCAGTATTTT. This codes for CASSVSGADADTQYF.

This chain uses TRBV27 with TRBJ2-1; 12 bases agree with TRBD2. Germline trimming cut 5 bases from V and 8 bases from J; bases unmatched to any gene: 4. Germline assignment: CDR1 MNHEY and CDR2 SMNVEV (reference sequence). The CDR3 has 14 residues. The CDR3 protein is CASSPLAGGYEQFF. CDR3 coding DNA: TGTGCCAGCAGTCCACTAGCGGGAGGATATGAGCAGTTCTTC.

The chain's CDR3 is CASSFKAAHSSTDTQYF. In DNA, the CDR3 is TGTGCCAGCAGCTTCAAAGCGGCCCACTCTAGCACAGATACGCAGTATTTT. The V and J genes are TRBV7-8 and TRBJ2-3; a possible D gene is TRBD2 (5 bases). CDR3 length: 17 amino acids. Trimming left V 3 bases short and J 0 bases short, with 16 bases between. Per the germline V gene, CDR1 is SGHVS and CDR2 is FQNEAQ.

The V gene is TRBV27, the J gene TRBJ1-5; D might be TRBD1 (5 bases). The V and J ends lost 6 bases and 3 bases respectively, with 12 bases between them. Germline CDR1 is MNHEY and CDR2 is SMNVEV (reference sequence). The CDR3 is 14 amino acids. CDR3 bases: TGTGCCAGCAGCTATGACAGCGACAATCAGCCCCAGCATTTT. It is translated as CASSYDSDNQPQHF.